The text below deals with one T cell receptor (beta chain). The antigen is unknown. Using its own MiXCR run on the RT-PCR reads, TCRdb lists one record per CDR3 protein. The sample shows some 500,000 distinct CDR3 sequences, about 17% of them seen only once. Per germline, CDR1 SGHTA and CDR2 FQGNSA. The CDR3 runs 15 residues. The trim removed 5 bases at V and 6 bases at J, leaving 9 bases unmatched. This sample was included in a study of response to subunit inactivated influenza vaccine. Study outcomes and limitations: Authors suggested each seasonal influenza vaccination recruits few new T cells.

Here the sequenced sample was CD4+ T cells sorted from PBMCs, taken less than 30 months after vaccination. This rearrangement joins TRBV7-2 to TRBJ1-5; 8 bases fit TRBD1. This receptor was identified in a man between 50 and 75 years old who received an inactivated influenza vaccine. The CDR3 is CASSQQGEKGQPQHF. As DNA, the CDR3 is TGTGCCAGCAGCCAACAGGGGGAGAAGGGTCAGCCCCAGCATTTT.